One and the same sample provided the 31 T cell receptor beta chains below, sequenced in a study of T cells after yellow fever vaccination. TCRdb reprocessed the 5' RACE reads with MiXCR, giving one entry per CDR3 protein. The data contain under 350,000 distinct CDR3 sequences, over 4% of them singletons. Sequencing used PBMCs, obtained 5 days after the yellow fever booster vaccination. These receptors all come from a man aged 18 to 30 who received the YFV17D yellow fever vaccine.

This clonotype has ten or more counts. The CDR3: CASSLGWRGKETQYF. The CDR3 DNA reads as TGCGCCAGCAGCTTGGGCTGGAGGGGAAAAGAGACCCAGTACTTC. The chain joins TRBV5-1 to TRBJ2-5, with TRBD2 as a possible D gene (6 bases). Trimming took off 0 bases at V and 3 bases at J, with 12 bases between the two ends. The CDR3 is 15 amino acids. CDR1 is SGHRS and CDR2 is YFSETQ in the germline V gene. The variable domain in full, with the rest retrieved from reference TRBV5-1 and TRBJ2-5, is KAGVTQTPRYLIKTRGQQVTLSCSPISGHRSVSWYQQTPGQGLQFLFEYFSETQRNKGNFPGRFSGRQFSNSRSEMNVSTLELGDSALYLCASSLGWRGKETQYFGPGTRLLVL.

This clonotype was counted ten times or more. The chain is built from TRBV4-1 and TRBJ1-1, with D possibly matching TRBD1 (6 bases). V was trimmed by 2 bases and J by 5 bases, leaving 15 bases between them. CDR1 is MGHRA and CDR2 is YSYEKL in the germline V gene. CDR3 length: 15 residues. The CDR3 is CASSQTTQGNTEAFF. CDR3 coding DNA: TGCGCCAGCAGCCAAACTACCCAGGGGAATACTGAAGCTTTCTTT.

The chain uses TRBV5-4 and TRBJ2-2, with 7 bases matching TRBD1. Germline V lookup: CDR1 SGHNT, CDR2 YYREEE (reference sequence). The CDR3 is 15 residues long. Unmatched junction bases numbered 3, after V lost 0 bases and J lost 4 bases. CDR3 protein: CASSLVQGFTGELFF. The DNA for the CDR3 is TGTGCCAGCAGCTTGGTACAGGGGTTCACCGGGGAGCTGTTTTTT.

There are many counts of this clonotype. This chain joins TRBV20-1 and TRBJ2-1; 11 bases are shared with TRBD1. The CDR3 has 14 amino acids. V dropped 5 bases and J dropped 6; count of bases not matched to a gene: 6. CDR1 DFQATT and CDR2 SNEGSKA come from the germline V gene (reference sequence). CDR3 bases: TGCAGTGCTTTTCCGGGACAGGGGGGCAATGAGCAGTTCTTC. It yields the protein CSAFPGQGGNEQFF.

CDR3 sequence reads: CASSPPERRRDTQYF. CDR3 bases: TGTGCCAGCTCACCCCCAGAGAGGAGGAGAGATACGCAGTATTTT. The chain uses TRBV18 and TRBJ2-3, with D possibly TRBD2 on 5 matching bases. V lost 3 bases, J lost 5 bases, and 15 bases lay in between. The germline V gene encodes CDR1 KGHSH and CDR2 LQKENI. The CDR3 loop spans 15 amino acids.

This clonotype was detected a few times. The rearrangement uses TRBV7-3 and TRBJ1-1; D is ambiguous. The CDR3 runs to 12 residues. Looked up from germline, CDR1 is SGHTA and CDR2 is FQGTGA. Trimming stripped 5 bases from V and 7 bases from J, with 11 bases between. The CDR3 sequence is CASSLSYGEAFF. The CDR3 nucleotides are TGTGCCAGCAGCCTATCGTACGGTGAAGCTTTCTTT.

The V gene is TRBV5-1, the J gene TRBJ1-2; 7 nucleotides agree with TRBD1. With V trimmed by 0 bases and J by 4 bases, 9 bases remained unmatched. The CDR3 runs to 16 residues. Germline V gene lookup returns CDR1 SGHRS and CDR2 YFSETQ. The CDR3 loop reads CASSLGPGTDSYGYTF. CDR3 DNA sequence: TGCGCCAGCAGCTTGGGCCCCGGGACAGACTCCTATGGCTACACCTTC.

This clonotype has ten or more counts. The rearrangement uses TRBV7-2 and TRBJ2-6, with D unresolved. Trimming stripped 0 bases from V and 2 bases from J, with 2 bases between. Germline V gives CDR1 SGHTA, CDR2 FQGNSA. The CDR3 consists of 14 residues. The CDR3 sequence is CASSLATGANVLTF. The DNA of the CDR3 is TGTGCCAGCAGCTTAGCGACTGGGGCCAACGTCCTGACTTTC.

This clonotype was observed at least ten times. The rearrangement uses TRBV28 and TRBJ2-5; D is perhaps TRBD2 (6 bases). This CDR3 contains 12 residues. Looked up from germline, CDR1 is MDHEN and CDR2 is SYDVKM. V gave up 6 bases and J gave up 3 bases, with 8 bases separating them. CDR3 coding DNA: TGTGCCAGCAGGGGGGGAAAAGAGACCCAGTACTTC. Protein sequence: CASRGGKETQYF.

This clonotype has a handful of counts. The chain uses TRBV20-1 and TRBJ2-6; D possibly corresponds to TRBD1 (5 bases). Germline CDR1 is DFQATT and CDR2 is SNEGSKA (reference sequence). The CDR3 spans 14 residues. The germline V and J ends were trimmed by 3 bases and 2 bases, with 8 bases remaining between them. This CDR3 is CSARPRAGANVLTF. The DNA for the CDR3 is TGCAGTGCTAGGCCCAGGGCTGGGGCCAACGTCCTGACTTTC.

This clonotype was observed at least ten times. The J gene is TRBJ2-1, the V gene TRBV6-4; 14 bases align to TRBD2. Looked up from germline, CDR1 is MRHNA and CDR2 is SNTAGT. V trimming: 6 bases; J trimming: 8 bases; junction bases outside the gene matches: 9. There are 16 residues in the CDR3. CDR3 protein: CASSAGLAGGSDEQFF. CDR3 DNA sequence: TGTGCCAGCAGCGCTGGACTAGCGGGGGGCAGTGATGAGCAGTTCTTC.

J is TRBJ1-3 and V is TRBV20-1; weak D call: TRBD1 (5 bases). V lost 2 bases and J 4 bases, leaving 9 bases between the germline ends. Germline lookup yields CDR1 DFQATT and CDR2 SNEGSKA (reference sequence). The CDR3 is 13 amino acids. The CDR3, as DNA: TGCAGTGCTAGATCCGGGGACGGAAACACCATATATTTT. Protein product: CSARSGDGNTIYF.

The chain combines TRBV20-1 with TRBJ2-7; D is unclear. V was shortened by 6 bases and J by 4 bases, with 19 bases between the two germline ends. This CDR3 has 14 residues. From germline, CDR1 is DFQATT and CDR2 SNEGSKA (reference sequence). CDR3 sequence: CSARPGVQPYEQYV. The CDR3 DNA is TGCAGTGCACGCCCTGGGGTCCAACCATACGAGCAGTACGTC.

The V and J genes are TRBV5-1 and TRBJ2-1; no clear D gene. The CDR3 covers 15 residues. CDR1 is SGHRS, CDR2 YFSETQ, per germline. The V gene lost 6 bases and the J gene lost 4 bases, with 17 bases spanning the gap. The CDR3 DNA sequence: TGCGCCAGCAATCTTGTCGGAGTGGGGTACAATGAGCAGTTCTTC. Protein: CASNLVGVGYNEQFF.

The chain links TRBV12-3 or TRBV12-4 to TRBJ1-2, with a weak D call TRBD1 (6 bases). V lost 6 bases to trimming and J lost 6 bases, with 17 bases between them. The CDR3 is 14 amino acids. The CDR3 loop reads CASRPTGIVDGYTF. CDR3 nucleotide sequence: TGTGCCAGCAGACCTACAGGGATTGTTGATGGCTACACCTTC.

This clonotype has more than one count but fewer than ten. The genes are TRBV6-5 and TRBJ2-5; 7 nucleotides agree with TRBD1. The germline V gene has CDR1 MNHEY and CDR2 SVGAGI. CDR3 length: 15 amino acids. V gave up 6 bases and J gave up 5 bases; unmatched junction bases: 12. The CDR3 sequence: CASSQTRQGTETQYF. CDR3 nucleotides: TGTGCCAGCAGCCAAACTCGACAGGGCACGGAGACCCAGTACTTC.

The chain couples TRBV23-1 to TRBJ2-7; the D is unclear. TRBV23-1 is designated an ORF whose function remains uncertain. V was pared by 0 bases and J by 0 bases, with 6 bases between. This CDR3 contains 14 residues. CDR3 in DNA: TGCGCCAGCAGTCAATCGATAATCTCCTACGAGCAGTACGTC. It yields the protein CASSQSIISYEQYV.

This clonotype was seen at least ten times. V is TRBV6-2 or TRBV6-3 and J is TRBJ1-6; a possible D gene is TRBD1 (5 bases). Germline CDR1 and CDR2: MNHEY and SVGEGT. This CDR3 comprises 12 residues. V shed 6 bases and J shed 7 bases, with 7 bases lying between them. As DNA, the CDR3 is TGTGCCAGCAGCGAGGGGAATTCACCCCTCCACTTT. It yields the protein CASSEGNSPLHF.

In this sample, this clonotype turned up a few times. The chain carries TRBV5-1 and TRBJ1-2; possible D gene TRBD1, 6 bases. CDR1 is SGHRS and CDR2 is YFSETQ in the germline V gene. The CDR3 covers 13 residues. V lost 4 bases to trimming and J lost 8 bases, with 15 bases between them. CDR3 region: CASSTEYREGYTF. Written as DNA, the CDR3 is TGCGCCAGCAGCACGGAATACAGGGAAGGCTACACCTTC. The full variable domain, completed using reference TRBV5-1 and TRBJ1-2, is KAGVTQTPRYLIKTRGQQVTLSCSPISGHRSVSWYQQTPGQGLQFLFEYFSETQRNKGNFPGRFSGRQFSNSRSEMNVSTLELGDSALYLCASSTEYREGYTFGSGTRLTVV.

There are a few counts of this clonotype. The chain combines TRBV27 with TRBJ1-6; the D is unclear. Germline CDR1 is MNHEY and CDR2 is SMNVEV (reference sequence). V lost 8 bases to trimming and J lost 9 bases, with 20 bases between them. The CDR3 extends over 15 amino acids. DNA of the CDR3: TGTGCCAGCGGAACGGGAGGACTAAGCGGTTCACCCCTCCACTTT. Translating it yields CASGTGGLSGSPLHF.

This clonotype turned up a few times. The rearrangement uses TRBV4-3 and TRBJ2-4; the D call may be TRBD1 or TRBD2 (5 bases each). The germline CDR1 and CDR2 sequences are LGHNA and YSLEER. V was shortened by 4 bases and J by 9 bases, with 13 bases between the two germline ends. This CDR3 spans 13 amino acids. CDR3 DNA sequence: TGCGCCAGCAGCCCCGAATGGGGGTTCATTCAGTACTTC. It specifies CASSPEWGFIQYF.

The chain couples TRBV4-1 to TRBJ2-3; 12 positions agree with TRBD2. Germline V gives CDR1 MGHRA, CDR2 YSYEKL. The V gene end was trimmed by 1 base and the J gene end by 0 bases; junction bases not matched to a gene: 8. The CDR3 loop spans 19 amino acids. The CDR3 sequence is CASSQGGLAGGRSTDTQYF. For the CDR3, the DNA is TGCGCCAGCAGCCAAGGTGGGCTAGCGGGGGGGCGGAGCACAGATACGCAGTATTTT.

This clonotype came up many times. The chain uses TRBV7-9 and TRBJ2-3; no reliable D call. The CDR3 is 16 residues long. V was cut by 2 bases and J by 2 bases, with 14 bases left in between. Germline lookup yields CDR1 SEHNR and CDR2 FQNEAQ (reference sequence). CDR3 sequence: CASSLLTLVYTDTQYF. The CDR3 nucleotides are TGTGCCAGCAGCTTACTGACACTCGTTTACACAGATACGCAGTATTTT. The variable domain in full, completed from reference TRBV7-9 and TRBJ2-3, reads DTGVSQNPRHKITKRGQNVTFRCDPISEHNRLYWYRQTLGQGPEFLTYFQNEAQLEKSRLLSDRFSAERPKGSFSTLEIQRTEQGDSAMYLCASSLLTLVYTDTQYFGPGTRLTVL.

This clonotype was counted ten times or more. The gene calls are TRBV6-6 and TRBJ1-2; D not certain. The germline CDR1 and CDR2 sequences are MNHNY and SVGAGI (reference sequence). V gave up 7 bases and J gave up 3 bases, with 6 bases separating them. The CDR3 covers 11 residues. CDR3 protein: CASTMDYGYTF. The CDR3 DNA sequence: TGTGCCAGCACCATGGACTATGGCTACACCTTC.

This clonotype has at least ten counts. This sequence joins TRBV29-1 and TRBJ2-1; 10 positions match TRBD2. V lost 0 bases to trimming and J lost 0 bases; unmatched junction nucleotides: 5. The length of the CDR3 is 17 residues. Germline CDR1 is SQVTM and CDR2 is ANQGSEA. DNA of the CDR3: TGCAGCGTTGAAGATACTAGCGGGGTAAGCTCCTACAATGAGCAGTTCTTC. Encoded protein: CSVEDTSGVSSYNEQFF.

There are many counts of this clonotype. The chain carries TRBV5-4 and TRBJ2-2; D ambiguous. Deletions cut 2 bases from V and 7 bases from J, with 6 bases between. Per germline, CDR1 SGHNT and CDR2 YYREEE (reference sequence). This CDR3 is 12 amino acids long. CDR3 sequence (DNA): TGTGCCAGCAGCTTCGAGGACGGGGAGCTGTTTTTT. Translating gives CASSFEDGELFF. The full variable domain, completed using reference TRBV5-4 and TRBJ2-2, is ETGVTQSPTHLIKTRGQQVTLRCSSQSGHNTVSWYQQALGQGPQFIFQYYREEENGRGNFPPRFSGLQFPNYSSELNVNALELDDSALYLCASSFEDGELFFGEGSRLTVL.

There are a few counts of this clonotype. The rearrangement uses TRBV2 and TRBJ1-5; D is uncertain. Germline assignment: CDR1 SNHLY and CDR2 FYNNEI. This CDR3 region has 12 residues. V shed 8 bases and J shed 7 bases, with 12 bases lying between them. CDR3 sequence reads: CASQEAGQPQHF. The DNA for the CDR3 is TGTGCCAGCCAAGAGGCGGGGCAGCCCCAGCATTTT.

V gene TRBV29-1 combines with J gene TRBJ2-3; tentative D call: TRBD1 (6 bases). V was trimmed by 3 bases and J by 2 bases, leaving 15 bases between them. Germline CDR1 reads SQVTM; CDR2 reads ANQGSEA. This CDR3 comprises 15 residues. The CDR3 bases are TGCAGCGTTGATGAGGACAGTCCCTTCACAGATACGCAGTATTTT. This translates into CSVDEDSPFTDTQYF.

The chain has TRBV7-4 and TRBJ2-1; 11 positions agree with TRBD2. V dropped 5 bases and J dropped 3; count of bases not matched to a gene: 15. Germline CDR1 is SGHVT and CDR2 is SQSDAQ. The CDR3 has 19 residues. CDR3: CASSPPSVAGGTDYNEQFF. The CDR3 DNA reads as TGTGCCAGCAGCCCACCCTCTGTAGCGGGGGGGACTGACTACAATGAGCAGTTCTTC.

A few counts support this clonotype. The chain carries TRBV24-1 and TRBJ2-3; the match to TRBD1 covers 10 bases. This CDR3 comprises 16 residues. CDR1 is KGHDR and CDR2 is SFDVKD in the germline V gene. The junction had 3 bases not matched to a gene; V was cut back by 0 bases and J by 4 bases. The CDR3 here is CATSDLRGQGADTQYF. The CDR3 region has the DNA TGTGCCACCAGTGATTTGCGAGGACAGGGGGCAGATACGCAGTATTTT.

This clonotype turned up a few times. The CDR3 here is CSAQTSGVLDTQYF. CDR3 in DNA: TGCAGTGCCCAGACTAGCGGGGTCTTGGATACGCAGTATTTT. The V gene is TRBV20-1, the J gene TRBJ2-3; 11 bases fit TRBD2. J gave up 6 bases and V 6 bases, and 8 bases lay outside the gene matches. CDR3 length: 14 residues. Germline V gene data show CDR1 as DFQATT and CDR2 as SNEGSKA (reference sequence).